The 22 T cell receptor beta chains presented below share a single source sample, sequenced in a study of regulatory T cells in long-lasting Graves disease. The TCR beta library used iRepertoire HTBI primers with Arm-PCR amplification of CDR3. TCRdb reanalysed the multiplex PCR reads using MiXCR and keeps one entry per CDR3 protein. Among hundreds of thousands of distinct CDR3 sequences, roughly 15% were seen once, and the ten largest hold about 17%. The sample's time point: newly diagnosed GD, antithyroid drugs for less than 3 months. Scientists built the TCR library using RNA that was extracted from PBMCs. In addition, the sample was reused for a study of T cells in Graves' hyperthyroidism and ophthalmopathy.

The source material was peripheral blood mononuclear cells (PBMCs), sampled at new diagnosis, from a patient treated with antithyroid drugs. The receptors were gathered from a woman aged 25 to 39 with Graves disease.

This clonotype was observed many times. V usage is TRBV28 and J usage is TRBJ1-1; TRBD1 aligns across 9 bases. With V trimmed by 7 bases and J by 8 bases, 5 bases remained unmatched. CDR1 is MDHEN and CDR2 is SYDVKM in the germline V gene. The CDR3 loop spans 12 amino acids. CDR3 in amino acids: CASTLGTGEAFF. In nucleotides, the CDR3 is TGTGCCAGCACCCTAGGGACAGGGGAAGCTTTCTTT.

This clonotype was counted many times. The chain uses TRBV3-1 and TRBJ1-2; 7 bases match TRBD1. Germline trimming cut 4 bases from V and 6 bases from J; bases unmatched to any gene: 8. This CDR3 spans 14 amino acids. The V gene's germline CDR1 is LGHDT and CDR2 YNNKEL (reference sequence). CDR3 DNA sequence: TGTGCCAGCAGCCGAAACCGACAGGGAGATGGCTACACCTTC. As protein: CASSRNRQGDGYTF. Supplemented by reference TRBV3-1 and TRBJ1-2, the full variable domain reads DTAVSQTPKYLVTQMGNDKSIKCEQNLGHDTMYWYKQDSKKFLKIMFSYNNKELIINETVPNRFSPKSPDKAHLNLHINSLELGDSAVYFCASSRNRQGDGYTFGSGTRLTVV.

A few counts support this clonotype. The chain carries TRBV5-1 and TRBJ2-3; D uncertain. The CDR3 is made up of 15 amino acids. Looked up from germline, CDR1 is SGHRS and CDR2 is YFSETQ. Trimming took off 2 bases at V and 0 bases at J, with 10 bases between the two ends. The CDR3 sequence is CASSLTVTSTDTQYF. CDR3 DNA: TGCGCCAGCAGCTTAACAGTCACCAGCACAGATACGCAGTATTTT.

This clonotype was counted many times. The chain is built from TRBV20-1 and TRBJ1-4, with a possible D match to TRBD1 (5 bases). CDR1 is DFQATT, CDR2 SNEGSKA, per germline (reference sequence). Trimming cost V 5 bases and J 8 bases, with 15 bases left between them. The CDR3 extends over 13 amino acids. CDR3 nucleotides: TGCAGTGCTGGGGGAGGAGGAGGGGAAAAACTGTTTTTT. Protein sequence: CSAGGGGGEKLFF.

This clonotype has just a few counts. The chain employs TRBV3-1 and TRBJ2-7; 7 bases match TRBD1. This CDR3 is 13 amino acids long. V was pared by 4 bases and J by 6 bases, with 6 bases of the junction left unmatched. CDR1 is LGHDT, CDR2 YNNKEL, per germline (reference sequence). CDR3: CASSPTGLREQYF. CDR3 in DNA: TGTGCCAGCAGCCCGACAGGGCTTCGCGAGCAGTACTTC.

This clonotype was seen only a few times. The chain joins TRBV12-3 or TRBV12-4 to TRBJ2-7; 9 bases fit TRBD1. The CDR3 contains 15 residues. V lost 5 bases, J lost 6 bases, and 11 bases stayed unmatched. CDR3: CASSGARTGAGEQYF. The CDR3 DNA reads TGTGCCAGCAGTGGTGCTAGGACAGGGGCGGGCGAGCAGTACTTC.

This clonotype occurred many times. J is TRBJ2-2 and V is TRBV12-3 or TRBV12-4, with 7 bases fitting TRBD1. The V and J ends lost 5 bases and 6 bases, in that order; junction bases with no gene match: 9. The CDR3 runs to 15 residues. This chain's CDR3 is CASSQRTGRAGELFF. The CDR3 DNA reads as TGTGCCAGCAGTCAGAGGACAGGCAGGGCCGGGGAGCTGTTTTTT.

This clonotype was counted ten times or more. J is TRBJ1-5 and V is TRBV19; D is possibly TRBD1 (5 bases). Germline loops: CDR1 LNHDA, CDR2 SQIVND (reference sequence). Trimming took 5 bases from V and 4 from J, leaving 15 bases between them. The CDR3 has 15 amino acids. In DNA form, the CDR3 reads TGTGCCAGTAGTCACACAGGCTATCGAAATCAGCCCCAGCATTTT. The encoded protein is CASSHTGYRNQPQHF.

This clonotype occurred many times. The chain links TRBV27 to TRBJ1-2; perhaps TRBD1 as D (5 bases). CDR1 and CDR2 from the germline V gene are MNHEY and SMNVEV (reference sequence). The CDR3 length is 15 residues. Trimming took off 5 bases at V and 3 bases at J, with 16 bases between the two ends. The CDR3 protein is CASSSGGTGHYGYTF. The CDR3 DNA reads TGTGCCAGCAGTAGTGGCGGGACGGGCCACTATGGCTACACCTTC.

This clonotype was counted at least ten times. CDR3 DNA sequence: TGCGCCAGCAGCTTGGCCGCGGGGACTAGCGGTTACAATGAGCAGTTCTTC. The encoded protein is CASSLAAGTSGYNEQFF. The rearrangement joins TRBV5-1 to TRBJ2-1, with TRBD2 matching 11 bases. CDR3 size: 17 residues. Germline trimming cut 0 bases from V and 4 bases from J; bases unmatched to any gene: 6. Germline lookup yields CDR1 SGHRS and CDR2 YFSETQ.

This clonotype was observed many times. The chain has TRBV2 and TRBJ2-6, with unresolved D. Germline V gives CDR1 SNHLY, CDR2 FYNNEI. The CDR3 has 18 amino acids. Deletions cut 5 bases from V and 0 bases from J, with 17 bases between. CDR3 sequence reads: CASSKHLDGNSGANVLTF. The CDR3 nucleotides are TGTGCCAGCAGTAAACACCTCGACGGTAACTCTGGGGCCAACGTCCTGACTTTC.

This clonotype was observed many times. The chain couples TRBV9 to TRBJ2-7; possible D gene TRBD2, 5 bases. The V and J ends lost 2 bases and 2 bases respectively, with 11 bases between them. CDR3 size: 14 residues. Per the germline V gene, CDR1 is SGDLS and CDR2 is YYNGEE. In nucleotides, the CDR3 is TGTGCCAGCAGCGTGAGCGGAGCCACCTACGAGCAGTACTTC. Its protein is CASSVSGATYEQYF.

This clonotype was detected ten times or more. The CDR3 reads CASDPGPGGNQPQHF. CDR3 nucleotides: TGTGCCAGCGACCCAGGTCCTGGGGGCAATCAGCCCCAGCATTTT. The rearrangement uses TRBV2 and TRBJ1-5, with D uncertain. The CDR3 contains 15 residues. The germline V gene has CDR1 SNHLY and CDR2 FYNNEI. The ends were cut back, 8 bases at V and 2 bases at J, with 16 bases in the middle.

This clonotype was recorded many times. The chain recombines TRBV7-3 with TRBJ2-5, with 8 positions matching TRBD1. The CDR3 runs 17 residues. The junction had 15 bases not matched to a gene; V was cut back by 6 bases and J by 3 bases. Per germline, CDR1 SGHTA and CDR2 FQGTGA. CDR3: CASSKTAGGSEEETQYF. CDR3 nucleotide sequence: TGTGCCAGCAGTAAGACGGCAGGGGGCTCGGAGGAAGAGACCCAGTACTTC. Using reference TRBV7-3 and TRBJ2-5 for the parts outside the CDR3, the full variable domain is GAGVSQTPSNKVTEKGKYVELRCDPISGHTALYWYRQSLGQGPEFLIYFQGTGAADDSGLPNDRFFAVRPEGSVSTLKIQRTERGDSAVYLCASSKTAGGSEEETQYFGPGTRLLVL.

In regard to this clonotype: Given a much more abundant clone one base away, this may be a read error. This chain connects TRBV28 to TRBJ1-2; no reliable D call. This CDR3 is built from 14 residues. CDR1 is MDHEN, CDR2 SYDVKM, per germline. V lost 6 bases to trimming and J lost 2 bases, with 13 bases between them. As DNA, the CDR3 is TGTGCCAGCAGCCTAGAGGGCAGGAACTATGGCTACACCTTC. It is translated as CASSLEGRNYGYTF.

This clonotype appeared many times. The genes are TRBV6-1 and TRBJ2-7, with D perhaps matching TRBD2 (6 bases). Per the germline V gene, CDR1 is MNHNS and CDR2 is SASEGT. The ends were cut back, 5 bases at V and 3 bases at J, with 20 bases in the middle. This CDR3 is 16 amino acids long. DNA of the CDR3: TGTGCCAGCAGTCTAAGTTCGGACGGGAGATTCTACGAGCAGTACTTC. The encoded protein is CASSLSSDGRFYEQYF.

As for this clonotype: Lacking the conserved final phenylalanine or tryptophan, this CDR3 likely reflects a read error. The rearrangement links TRBV15 to TRBJ1-1, with D uncertain. Germline values: CDR1 LNHNV, CDR2 YYDKDF (reference sequence). The CDR3 totals 12 residues. CDR3 protein: CATSRENAEAFY. Here the CDR3 DNA reads TGTGCCACCAGCAGAGAGAACGCTGAAGCTTTCTAT.

The table lists this clonotype with many counts. The rearrangement joins TRBV19 to TRBJ1-4; D perhaps matches TRBD1 (5 bases). The CDR3 extends over 13 amino acids. The germline V and J ends were trimmed by 7 bases and 5 bases, with 11 bases remaining between them. The germline V gene has CDR1 LNHDA and CDR2 SQIVND (reference sequence). Here the CDR3 reads CASNRQENEKLFF. CDR3 DNA sequence: TGTGCCAGTAACAGGCAGGAGAATGAAAAACTGTTTTTT.

This clonotype has only a few counts. The rearrangement uses TRBV5-1 and TRBJ2-4; D gene unclear. The CDR3 has 15 residues. Germline V gives CDR1 SGHRS, CDR2 YFSETQ. V was trimmed by 0 bases and J by 8 bases, leaving 15 bases between them. The DNA of the CDR3 is TGCGCCAGCAGCTTGGCCAGAGTCGGTTTAGACATTCAGTACTTC. This codes for CASSLARVGLDIQYF.

This clonotype was observed many times. This rearrangement joins TRBV6-2 or TRBV6-3 to TRBJ1-5, with D possibly matching TRBD1 (6 bases). Germline loops: CDR1 MNHEY, CDR2 SVGEGT. Trimming took 4 bases from V and 2 from J, leaving 12 bases between them. The CDR3 spans 15 residues. For the CDR3, the DNA is TGTGCCAGCAGTTCAGGAGGGGGGGGCAATCAGCCCCAGCATTTT. This encodes CASSSGGGGNQPQHF.

A few counts support this clonotype. V is TRBV19 and J is TRBJ2-5; D perhaps matches TRBD1 (6 bases). Germline V gives CDR1 LNHDA, CDR2 SQIVND (reference sequence). Trimming shortened V by 5 bases and J by 0 bases, and 7 bases separated the two germline ends. The CDR3 has 13 residues. The CDR3 region is CASSAGDQETQYF. The CDR3, as DNA: TGTGCCAGTAGTGCAGGGGACCAAGAGACCCAGTACTTC.

This clonotype was observed at least ten times. The V gene is TRBV6-1, the J gene TRBJ1-1; D is unresolved. The germline CDR1 and CDR2 sequences are MNHNS and SASEGT. The V and J ends lost 2 bases and 1 base respectively, with 20 bases between them. This CDR3 comprises 18 residues. CDR3: CASSEKRISPPWNTEAFF. The CDR3, as DNA: TGTGCCAGCAGTGAAAAGCGAATCTCCCCTCCTTGGAACACTGAAGCTTTCTTT.